The clone carrying this T cell receptor beta chain appeared once. The target antigen is unknown. This sample was taken from a study of shared clonotypes between healthy human individuals. Nashville, Tennessee was home to all donors, each a Caucasian adult. Several immunoSEQ plates received, in even portions, the genomic DNA of each subset. The table came from immunoSEQ multiplex PCR; TCRdb's copy has only in-frame clones and leaves some out. The data contain some 2,000,000 clones, around 95% of them seen just once; the ten biggest clones take up 0.1% to 0.15%. This CDR3 has 13 amino acids. Between the trimmed V and J ends, which lost 9 bases and 4 bases, there was a span of 10 bases. From germline, CDR1 is LNHDA and CDR2 SQIVND (reference sequence). Regarding the study as a whole: Larger richness was generally estimated for naive than memory subsets.

Input material: naive CD4+ T cells sorted from blood. Subset indicated: CD45RA+ positively selected. The chain carries TRBV19 and TRBJ1-6; no firm D call. This clonotype originated in a man younger than 30 in good health. This CDR3 reads CASALGYNSPLHF. The CDR3 coding sequence is TGTGCCAGCGCTTTAGGGTATAATTCACCCCTCCACTTT.